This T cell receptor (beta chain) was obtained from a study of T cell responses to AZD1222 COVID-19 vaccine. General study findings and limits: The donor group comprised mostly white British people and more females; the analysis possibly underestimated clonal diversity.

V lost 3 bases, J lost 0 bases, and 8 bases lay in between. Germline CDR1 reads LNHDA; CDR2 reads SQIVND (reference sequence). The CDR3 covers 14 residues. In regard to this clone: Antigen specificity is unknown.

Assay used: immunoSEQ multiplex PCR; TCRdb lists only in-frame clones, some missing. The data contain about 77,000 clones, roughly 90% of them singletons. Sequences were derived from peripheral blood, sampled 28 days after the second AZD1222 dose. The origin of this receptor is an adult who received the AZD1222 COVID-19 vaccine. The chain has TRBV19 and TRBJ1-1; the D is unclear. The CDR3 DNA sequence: TGTGCCAGTAGTATTAACAGTCTGAACACTGAAGCTTTCTTT. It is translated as CASSINSLNTEAFF. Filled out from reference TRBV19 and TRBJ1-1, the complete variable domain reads DGGITQSPKYLFRKEGQNVTLSCEQNLNHDAMYWYRQDPGQGLRLIYYSQIVNDFQKGDIAEGYSVSREKKESFPLTVTSAQKNPTAFYLCASSINSLNTEAFFGQGTRLTVV.